Below, 24 T cell receptor beta chains from the same sample are listed, as sequenced in a study of blood T cell repertoires in COVID-19. Profiling relied on immunoSEQ multiplex PCR, and the TCRdb table lists in-frame clones only, not all of them. The sample lists around 290,000 clones; more than 75% were seen once. The sequenced sample consisted of PBMCs or T cells enriched from blood (not recorded which). The receptors were sampled from a young woman who had recovered from COVID-19.

V is TRBV4-1 and J is TRBJ1-1; the D is unclear. V lost 1 base to trimming and J lost 6 bases, with 12 bases between them. Per the germline V gene, CDR1 is MGHRA and CDR2 is YSYEKL. The CDR3 is 14 amino acids. Written as DNA, the CDR3 is TGCGCCAGCAGCCAAGTACTTGCGCCACCTGAAGCTTTCTTT. It codes for CASSQVLAPPEAFF.

The rearrangement links TRBV30 to TRBJ1-4, with D tentatively TRBD1 (5 bases). Per the germline V gene, CDR1 is GTSNPN and CDR2 is SVGIG (reference sequence). With 0 bases removed from V and 7 bases from J, the gap between germline ends came to 6 bases. This CDR3 contains 12 residues. This CDR3 is CAWSVTGEKLFF. The DNA for the CDR3 is TGTGCCTGGAGTGTAACAGGTGAAAAACTGTTTTTT.

V is TRBV5-5 and J is TRBJ1-5; 9 bases are shared with TRBD1. Germline lookup yields CDR1 SGHKS and CDR2 YYEKEE (reference sequence). The trim removed 2 bases at V and 3 bases at J, leaving 3 bases unmatched. CDR3 length equals 15 residues. Here the CDR3 DNA reads TGTGCCAGCAGCTTTTGGGACAGGGTCAATCAGCCCCAGCATTTT. This gives the protein CASSFWDRVNQPQHF.

The rearrangement uses TRBV29-1 and TRBJ1-2; D call uncertain. In germline, CDR1 is SQVTM, CDR2 ANQGSEA. The CDR3 consists of 17 residues. V was pared by 3 bases and J by 2 bases, with 22 bases between. CDR3 nucleotides: TGCAGCGTTGATCAAACTGAATTGGGCAGATTAAACTATGGCTACACCTTC. It codes for CSVDQTELGRLNYGYTF.

The gene calls are TRBV29-1 and TRBJ2-7; 9 nucleotides line up with TRBD1. CDR3 length: 14 amino acids. V was pared by 8 bases and J by 3 bases, with 11 bases of the junction left unmatched. The germline V gene has CDR1 SQVTM and CDR2 ANQGSEA. CDR3 amino acids: CSTRDRTGVYEQYF. The CDR3 DNA reads as TGCAGCACCCGAGACCGGACAGGGGTCTACGAGCAGTACTTC.

The chain couples TRBV7-9 to TRBJ2-1; no reliable D call. Trimming shortened V by 3 bases and J by 0 bases, and 9 bases separated the two germline ends. Germline V gene data show CDR1 as SEHNR and CDR2 as FQNEAQ (reference sequence). The CDR3 sequence is 15 residues long. CDR3 residues: CASSFSGYSYNEQFF. The CDR3 nucleotides are TGTGCCAGCAGCTTCTCAGGCTACTCCTACAATGAGCAGTTCTTC.

The chain combines TRBV19 with TRBJ2-7; 9 bases fit TRBD1. In germline, CDR1 is LNHDA, CDR2 SQIVND (reference sequence). Unmatched junction bases numbered 5, after V lost 2 bases and J lost 3 bases. There are 15 residues in the CDR3. The CDR3 DNA is TGTGCCAGTAGTATAAGGACAGGGGTACACTACGAGCAGTACTTC. The encoded protein is CASSIRTGVHYEQYF.

This chain connects TRBV15 to TRBJ2-5; 10 bases line up with TRBD2. This CDR3 comprises 13 residues. With 9 bases clipped from V and 6 bases from J, the junction kept 7 bases outside the gene matches. Germline CDR1 and CDR2: LNHNV and YYDKDF (reference sequence). The CDR3 coding sequence is TGTGCCACGGCTAGCGGGAGCTTGAAGACCCAGTACTTC. As protein: CATASGSLKTQYF.

The chain employs TRBV7-2 and TRBJ2-5; possible D gene TRBD2, 6 bases. The CDR3 is 14 residues long. The germline V and J ends were trimmed by 5 bases and 5 bases, with 15 bases remaining between them. Germline CDR1 is SGHTA and CDR2 is FQGNSA. CDR3 loop: CASSPLRGFETQYF. The CDR3 bases are TGTGCCAGCAGCCCCCTCCGGGGGTTTGAGACCCAGTACTTC. The variable domain in full, completed from reference TRBV7-2 and TRBJ2-5, reads GAGVSQSPSNKVTEKGKDVELRCDPISGHTALYWYRQSLGQGLEFLIYFQGNSAPDKSGLPSDRFSAERTGGSVSTLTIQRTQQEDSAVYLCASSPLRGFETQYFGPGTRLLVL.

The chain's CDR3 is CASSVATGGLGNEQFF. CDR3 nucleotides: TGTGCCAGCAGCGTAGCAACGGGGGGCTTAGGTAATGAGCAGTTCTTC. V and J are TRBV9 and TRBJ2-1; tentative D call: TRBD2 (7 bases). V dropped 0 bases and J dropped 7 bases, with 17 bases sitting between them. Germline values: CDR1 SGDLS, CDR2 YYNGEE. The CDR3 runs 16 residues.

A note on this clone: Additional DNA sequences in this sample encode the identical CDR3. This chain uses TRBV27 with TRBJ1-2, with 9 positions matching TRBD1. V was pared by 0 bases and J by 6 bases, with 2 bases of the junction left unmatched. The germline V gene has CDR1 MNHEY and CDR2 SMNVEV (reference sequence). The CDR3 has 14 amino acids. CDR3 region: CASSLSGQGNGYTF. For the CDR3, the DNA is TGTGCCAGCAGTTTATCGGGACAGGGAAATGGCTACACCTTC.

V is TRBV15 and J is TRBJ1-6; D unclear. The CDR3 covers 16 residues. V dropped 3 bases and J dropped 7 bases, with 16 bases sitting between them. Germline CDR1 reads LNHNV; CDR2 reads YYDKDF (reference sequence). The DNA for the CDR3 is TGTGCCACCAGCAGCACTCGCGGGGTAGGAAATTCACCCCTCCACTTT. Encoded protein: CATSSTRGVGNSPLHF. Complete variable domain (other parts from reference TRBV15 and TRBJ1-6): DAMVIQNPRYQVTQFGKPVTLSCSQTLNHNVMYWYQQKSSQAPKLLFHYYDKDFNNEADTPDNFQSRRPNTSFCFLDIRSPGLGDTAMYLCATSSTRGVGNSPLHFGNGTRLTVT.

As concerns this clone: Other nucleotide sequences from this sample produce the same CDR3. The rearrangement joins TRBV5-1 to TRBJ1-1; tentative D call: TRBD1 (5 bases). CDR1 is SGHRS, CDR2 YFSETQ, per germline. This CDR3 has 13 residues. V gave up 5 bases and J gave up 1 base, with 9 bases separating them. CDR3: CASSSGQNTEAFF. The CDR3 DNA reads as TGCGCCAGCAGTTCCGGACAGAACACTGAAGCTTTCTTT.

The chain has TRBV19 and TRBJ1-1; D gene uncertain. There are 13 residues in the CDR3. Germline CDR1 reads LNHDA; CDR2 reads SQIVND (reference sequence). V gave up 3 bases and J gave up 4 bases, with 9 bases separating them. The CDR3 reads CASSIQISTEAFF. CDR3 nucleotide sequence: TGTGCCAGTAGTATCCAGATTTCCACTGAAGCTTTCTTT.

The chain recombines TRBV3-1 (or the pseudogene TRBV3-2) with TRBJ2-7; weak D call: TRBD1 (5 bases). The ends were cut back, 4 bases at V and 2 bases at J, with 12 bases in the middle. The CDR3 has 14 amino acids. Germline lookup yields CDR1 LGHDT and CDR2 YNNKEL (reference sequence). The CDR3 protein is CASSPRTKTYEQYF. The CDR3 DNA reads as TGTGCCAGCAGCCCTCGGACAAAGACCTACGAGCAGTACTTC.

The J gene is TRBJ2-2, the V gene TRBV7-8, with D perhaps matching TRBD2 (5 bases). V shed 1 base and J shed 7 bases, with 16 bases lying between them. CDR1 and CDR2 from the germline V gene are SGHVS and FQNEAQ. CDR3 length: 16 residues. In DNA, the CDR3 is TGTGCCAGCAGCTTAGAGTCTAGCCAGCTTAGCGGGGAGCTGTTTTTT. Its protein is CASSLESSQLSGELFF. The complete variable domain, with remaining parts taken from reference TRBV7-8 and TRBJ2-2, reads GAGVSQSPRYKVAKRGQDVALRCDPISGHVSLFWYQQALGQGPEFLTYFQNEAQLDKSGLPSDRFFAERPEGSVSTLKIQRTQQEDSAVYLCASSLESSQLSGELFFGEGSRLTVL.

This chain connects TRBV30 to TRBJ1-4; weak D call: TRBD1 (6 bases). This CDR3 is built from 12 residues. Germline V gene lookup returns CDR1 GTSNPN and CDR2 SVGIG (reference sequence). CDR3 sequence reads: CARAGAGEKLFF. CDR3 bases: TGTGCAAGGGCAGGGGCTGGTGAAAAACTGTTTTTT.

The chain uses TRBV28 and TRBJ2-1; 9 bases align to TRBD1. The V gene end was trimmed by 6 bases and the J gene end by 8 bases; junction bases not matched to a gene: 8. The CDR3 length is 14 residues. Germline V gene data show CDR1 as MDHEN and CDR2 as SYDVKM. In DNA, the CDR3 is TGTGCCAGCAGCCGCGACAGGGGGAGCGATGAGCAGTTCTTC. Its protein product is CASSRDRGSDEQFF.

CDR3 in amino acids: CASSLSGQGGNEQFF. The CDR3 nucleotides read TGTGCCAGCAGCTTATCAGGACAGGGGGGCAATGAGCAGTTCTTC. This chain links TRBV7-3 with TRBJ2-1, with 10 positions matching TRBD1. Germline lookup yields CDR1 SGHTA and CDR2 FQGTGA. Trimming at V came to 2 bases and at J to 6 bases, leaving 4 bases not matched to a gene. The CDR3 has 15 residues.

The J gene is TRBJ1-6, the V gene TRBV5-4, with D unresolved. Germline CDR1 is SGHNT and CDR2 is YYREEE (reference sequence). The V end was cut by 2 bases, the J end by 8 bases, with 11 bases between. The CDR3 spans 14 residues. The CDR3 DNA reads TGTGCCAGCAGCTTAGAGCGGGAGGATTCACCCCTCCACTTT. It specifies CASSLEREDSPLHF.

V is TRBV5-1 and J is TRBJ2-1, with 8 bases identical to TRBD2. Germline V gene lookup returns CDR1 SGHRS and CDR2 YFSETQ. The CDR3 consists of 20 residues. Trimming at V came to 4 bases and at J to 2 bases, leaving 20 bases not matched to a gene. The CDR3: CASSTRRRLAGPHAYNEQFF. CDR3 coding DNA: TGCGCCAGCAGCACCAGGCGTCGGCTAGCGGGCCCCCACGCCTACAATGAGCAGTTCTTC.

This clone has only one observation. The chain joins TRBV18 to TRBJ2-3, with 8 bases lining up with TRBD1. The CDR3 totals 18 residues. The junction had 23 bases not matched to a gene; V was cut back by 6 bases and J by 9 bases. Germline lookup yields CDR1 KGHSH and CDR2 LQKENI. CDR3 sequence (DNA): TGTGCCAGCTCCCGCCGACAGGGGTCCGGATCCTTCGTTCAGACGCAGTATTTT. Its protein is CASSRRQGSGSFVQTQYF.

The chain couples TRBV7-2 to TRBJ1-2; D is ambiguous. V lost 2 bases and J lost 3, with 13 bases in between. The germline CDR1 and CDR2 sequences are SGHTA and FQGNSA. CDR3 length: 15 residues. The CDR3: CASSLISGQDYGYTF. DNA for the CDR3: TGTGCCAGCAGCTTAATTTCAGGCCAAGACTATGGCTACACCTTC.

J is TRBJ1-1 and V is TRBV11-2, with TRBD1 as a possible D gene (5 bases). CDR1 and CDR2 (germline): SGHAT, FQNNGV. The length of the CDR3 is 14 residues. Deletions cut 7 bases from V and 4 bases from J, with 16 bases between. The CDR3 nucleotides read TGTGCCAGCACACTCGTTCTGGGGGGCACTGAAGCTTTCTTT. Translation gives CASTLVLGGTEAFF. Based on the CDR3 plus reference TRBV11-2 and TRBJ1-1, the full variable domain is EAGVAQSPRYKIIEKRQSVAFWCNPISGHATLYWYQQILGQGPKLLIQFQNNGVVDDSQLPKDRFSAERLKGVDSTLKIQPAKLEDSAVYLCASTLVLGGTEAFFGQGTRLTVV.